The T cell receptor beta chain under discussion was sequenced for a study of PD-1 blockade in classical Hodgkin lymphoma. Points on this clone: Antigen: not known.

Every single patient, without exception, relapsed after autologous stem cell transplantation, and brentuximab vedotin exposure varied. CDR1 is LNHNV and CDR2 is YYDKDF in the germline V gene (reference sequence). Trimming shortened V by 0 bases and J by 4 bases, and 10 bases separated the two germline ends. This CDR3 has 15 amino acids. Points from the study as a whole: Significantly greater TCR diversity emerged by C4D1 in CD4+ cells but not CD8+ cells.

Clones were sequenced by immunoSEQ multiplex PCR, and TCRdb holds only the in-frame ones, with some missing. The sample lists some 90,000 clones; approximately 91% were seen once. J is TRBJ1-5 and V is TRBV15; D is possibly TRBD1 (5 bases). The sequencing used peripheral blood mononuclear cells (PBMCs), collected before the second cycle of nivolumab. The source is a human donor with classical Hodgkin lymphoma. The CDR3 bases are TGTGCCACCAGCAGAGATAAAGCAGGGAATCAGCCCCAGCATTTT. This gives the protein CATSRDKAGNQPQHF.